This T cell receptor (beta chain) was sequenced during a study of long-term antiretroviral therapy in people with HIV. Sequencing relied on immunoSEQ assay v3.0, run at survey level. Method: immunoSEQ multiplex PCR; TCRdb's copy keeps in-frame clones and lacks some. The data hold roughly 30,000 clones, with 70% to 90% observed a single time. The V end lost 6 bases, the J end lost 0 bases, and 12 bases lay between the germline ends. The germline V gene encodes CDR1 MNHEY and CDR2 SMNVEV (reference sequence). CDR3 length: 15 residues. The TCR originated in a man aged 18-30 years with HIV. The specimen comprised unsorted PBMCs, sampled 0.8 years before starting antiretroviral therapy. The chain recombines TRBV27 with TRBJ2-1; the D gene could be TRBD1 or TRBD2 (5 bases each). The DNA of the CDR3 is TGTGCCAGCAGGCGTGGGACGAGCTCCTACAATGAGCAGTTCTTC. This codes for CASRRGTSSYNEQFF.